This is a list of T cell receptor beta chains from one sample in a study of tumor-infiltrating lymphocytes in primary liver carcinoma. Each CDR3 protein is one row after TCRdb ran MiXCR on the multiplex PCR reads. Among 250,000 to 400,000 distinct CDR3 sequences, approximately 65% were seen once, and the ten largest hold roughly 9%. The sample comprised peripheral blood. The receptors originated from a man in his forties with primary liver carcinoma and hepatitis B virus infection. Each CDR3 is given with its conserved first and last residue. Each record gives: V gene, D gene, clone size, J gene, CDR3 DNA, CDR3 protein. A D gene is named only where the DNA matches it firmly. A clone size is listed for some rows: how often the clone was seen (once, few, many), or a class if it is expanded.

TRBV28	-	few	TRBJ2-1	TGTGCCAGCAGGTCATTACAGGGAAACTACAATGAGCAGTTCTTC	CASRSLQGNYNEQFF
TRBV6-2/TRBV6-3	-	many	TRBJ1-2	TGTGCCAGCAGTTCCCGGCGAGGCTACACCTTC	CASSSRRGYTF
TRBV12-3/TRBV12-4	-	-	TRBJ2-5	TGTGCCAGTAGTTCGCAAGGGTCAGAGGAGACCCAGTACTTC	CASSSQGSEETQYF
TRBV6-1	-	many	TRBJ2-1	TGTGCCAGCAGTGGCATGACGACCTCCTACAATGAGCAGTTCTTC	CASSGMTTSYNEQFF
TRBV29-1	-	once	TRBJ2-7	TGCAGCGTTGTAGGGACACACTCATACGTGCAGTACTTC	CSVVGTHSYVQYF
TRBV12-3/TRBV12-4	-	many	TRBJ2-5	TGTGCCAGCAGTTTAAGACCACAAGGCCAGTACTTC	CASSLRPQGQYF
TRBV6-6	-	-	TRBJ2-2	TGTGTTAGCGTCGGCGGAGCGAACACCGGGGAGCTGTTTTTT	CVSVGGANTGELFF
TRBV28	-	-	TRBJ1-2	TGTGCCAGCGGGGGCCCAAACTATGGCAACACCTTC	CASGGPNYGNTF
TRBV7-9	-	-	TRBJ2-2	TGTGACAGCAGCCCGAGACTTCTATCGCGGAGGAACACCGGGGAGCTGTTTTTT	CDSSPRLLSRRNTGELFF
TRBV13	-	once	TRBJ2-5	TGTGCCAGCAGCTTCCGAGATGGCGAAGAGACCCAGTACTTC	CASSFRDGEETQYF
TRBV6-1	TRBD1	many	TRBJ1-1	TGTGCCAGCAGGTCCCCCGGGGGACAGGGGAACACTGAAGCTTTCTTT	CASRSPGGQGNTEAFF
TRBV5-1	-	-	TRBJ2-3	TGCGCCAGCAGCTTGGATCGACTAAATGATACGCAGTATTTT	CASSLDRLNDTQYF
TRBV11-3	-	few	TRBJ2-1	TGTGCCAGCAGTGCCAGGGGCTACAATGAGCAGTTCTTC	CASSARGYNEQFF
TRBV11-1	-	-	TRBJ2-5	TGTGCCAGGAGCGAGGGAGGGGGCCAAGAGACCCAGTACTTT	CARSEGGGQETQYF
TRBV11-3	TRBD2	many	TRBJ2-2	TGTGCCAGCAGCTCCCGCGGACTAGCGGGAGTGGCCGGGGAGCTGTTTTTT	CASSSRGLAGVAGELFF
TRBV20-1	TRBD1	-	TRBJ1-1	TGCAGTGCTATCCCAAGGCAGGGGGCTGTGGTTGAAGCTTTCTTT	CSAIPRQGAVVEAFF
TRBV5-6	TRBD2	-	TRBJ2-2	TGTGCCAGCAGCTCCCGGGGGGAGTGCGGCGGCACCGGGGAGCTGTTTTTT	CASSSRGECGGTGELFF
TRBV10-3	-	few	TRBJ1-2	TGTGCCATCAGTGAGCCAACAACAGGGAATGGCTACACCTTC	CAISEPTTGNGYTF
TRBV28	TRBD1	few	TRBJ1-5	TGTGCCAGTACAGGGGACCTCAATCAGCCCCAGCATTTT	CASTGDLNQPQHF
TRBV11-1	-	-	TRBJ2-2	TGTGCCAGCCGCGAGACGGGAGAGAACACCCGGGAGCTGTTTTTT	CASRETGENTRELFF
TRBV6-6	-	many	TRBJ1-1	TGTGCCAGCAGTTACCCCCCTTGGGTGGGCATGAACACTGAAGCTTTCTTT	CASSYPPWVGMNTEAFF
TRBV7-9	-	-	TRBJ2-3	TGTGCCAGCAGCTTAGAAACGTGGCGGGTCCACGATACGCAGTATTTT	CASSLETWRVHDTQYF
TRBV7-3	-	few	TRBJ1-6	TGTGCCAGCAGCTCGTACGGCTCCTATAATTCACCCCTCCGCTTT	CASSSYGSYNSPLRF
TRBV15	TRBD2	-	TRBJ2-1	TGTGCCACCAGCACCTTACTAGCGGGAGGACACAATGAGCAGTTCTTC	CATSTLLAGGHNEQFF
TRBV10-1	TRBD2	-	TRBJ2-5	TGCGCCAGCAGTGGGGCTAGCGGGAGTGAGGCGACCCAGTACTTC	CASSGASGSEATQYF
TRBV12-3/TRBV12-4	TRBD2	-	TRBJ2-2	TGTACCAGTACCCTGACTAGCGGGAACACCGGGGAGCTGTTTTTT	CTSTLTSGNTGELFF
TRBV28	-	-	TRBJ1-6	TGTGCCAGCAGTTTACCACTGGGCAATAATTCACCCCTCCACTTT	CASSLPLGNNSPLHF
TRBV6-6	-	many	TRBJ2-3	TGTGCCAGCAGTCCCGGTGGGGATACGCAGTATTTT	CASSPGGDTQYF
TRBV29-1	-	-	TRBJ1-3	TGCAGTGTTGAATCTGTTCGTGGAAACACCATATATTTT	CSVESVRGNTIYF
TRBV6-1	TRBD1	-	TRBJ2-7	TGTGCCAGCAGCCCGGGACAGCCTCGCGAGCAGTACTTC	CASSPGQPREQYF
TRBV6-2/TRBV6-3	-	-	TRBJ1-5	TGTGTCAACAGCCTCAAGGTTGCGAGCAATCAGCCCCAGCATTTT	CVNSLKVASNQPQHF
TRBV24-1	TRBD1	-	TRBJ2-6	TGTGCCACCAGTTTCGGGACAGCCCTCTCTGGGGCCAACGTCCTGACTTTC	CATSFGTALSGANVLTF
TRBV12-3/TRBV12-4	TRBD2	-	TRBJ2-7	TGTGCCAGCAGTTCCCACGGACTAGCGGGAGCCCCAAGCTCCTACGAGCAGAACTTC	CASSSHGLAGAPSSYEQNF
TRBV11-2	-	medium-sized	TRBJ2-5	TGTGCCAGCAGCCCAAATGAAGAGACCCAGTACTTC	CASSPNEETQYF
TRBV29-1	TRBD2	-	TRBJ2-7	TGCAGCGTTCACGTCACTAGGGGAGGGAGCTACGAGCAGTACTTC	CSVHVTRGGSYEQYF
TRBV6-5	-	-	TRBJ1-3	TGTGCCAGCAGCGACGCCTCTGGAAACACCATATATTTT	CASSDASGNTIYF
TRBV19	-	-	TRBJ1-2	TGTGCCAGTATGGCGCCCGGGACAATTACCTATGGCTACACCTTC	CASMAPGTITYGYTF
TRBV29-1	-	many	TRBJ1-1	TGCAGCGTTGACACCACGAACACTGAAGCTTTCTTT	CSVDTTNTEAFF
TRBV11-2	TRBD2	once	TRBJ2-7	TGTGCCGGCAGGGACGGACTAGCGGTCTACGAGCAGTACTTC	CAGRDGLAVYEQYF
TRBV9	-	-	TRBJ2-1	TGTGCCAGTAGCGTATCCGGACTAACCTTCAATGAGCAGTTCTTC	CASSVSGLTFNEQFF
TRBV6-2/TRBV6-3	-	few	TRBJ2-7	TGTGCCATCTCGGTGAGCGGGCTTACCTACGAGCAGTACTTC	CAISVSGLTYEQYF
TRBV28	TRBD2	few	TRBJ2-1	TGTGCCAGCAGTTTTGCTAGCGGCTCCTACAATGAGCAGTTCTTC	CASSFASGSYNEQFF
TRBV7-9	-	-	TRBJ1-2	TGTGCCAGCAGCACAGAGTGGGCTCGGGGCTACACCTTC	CASSTEWARGYTF
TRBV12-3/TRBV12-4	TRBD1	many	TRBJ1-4	TGTGCCAGCAGTAACCGGGACAGTAATGAAAAACTGTTTTTT	CASSNRDSNEKLFF
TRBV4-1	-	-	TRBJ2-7	TGCGCCAGCAGCCATAGAGGGATAGCCGAAGGGTACGAGCAGTACTTC	CASSHRGIAEGYEQYF
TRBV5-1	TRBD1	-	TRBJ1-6	TGCGCCAGCAGTATAGACAGGGGAAATTCACCCCTCCACTTT	CASSIDRGNSPLHF
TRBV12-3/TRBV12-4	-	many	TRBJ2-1	TGTGCCAGCAGCTTCGCCGTCTCCTACAATGAGCAGTTCTTC	CASSFAVSYNEQFF
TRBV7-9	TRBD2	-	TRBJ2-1	TGTGCCAGCAGAAAAGGACTAGCGCCTTACAATGAGCAGTTCTTC	CASRKGLAPYNEQFF
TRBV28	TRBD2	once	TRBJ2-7	TGTGCCAGCAGGCGTATGACTAGCGGGAGGATGGTGCTATACGAGCAGTACTTC	CASRRMTSGRMVLYEQYF
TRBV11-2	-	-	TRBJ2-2	TGTGCCTGTAGCTTAAGTAGGGGTCCCGGGGAGCTGTTTTTT	CACSLSRGPGELFF
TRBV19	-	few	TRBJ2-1	TGTGCCAGTAGTATAGCGGATTTAGGCAATGAGCAGTTCTTC	CASSIADLGNEQFF